Each of the 16 T cell receptor beta chains below was sequenced from the same sample in a study of regulatory T cells in long-lasting Graves disease. CDR3 regions were amplified by Arm-PCR using iRepertoire HTBI primers to build TCR beta libraries. TCRdb itself ran the multiplex PCR reads through MiXCR, one entry per CDR3 protein. The sample lists 550,000 to 600,000 distinct CDR3 sequences; 15% to 20% were seen once. Regarding time point: newly diagnosed GD, antithyroid drugs for less than 3 months. PBMC-derived RNA was used for the TCR library. These data were likewise used in another study, on T cells in Graves' hyperthyroidism and ophthalmopathy.

This sample comprised peripheral blood mononuclear cells (PBMCs), obtained at new diagnosis, from a patient treated with antithyroid drugs. All receptors derive from a man aged 18-30 years with Graves disease.

This clonotype was counted only a few times. This chain's CDR3 is CASSLTQGGDGYTF. The CDR3 DNA reads as TGTGCCAGCTCATTAACCCAGGGGGGAGATGGCTACACCTTC. The chain employs TRBV18 and TRBJ1-2; 7 nucleotides line up with TRBD1. The CDR3 consists of 14 residues. V lost 5 bases and J lost 6; bases outside the gene matches: 9. Germline V gene sequence: CDR1 KGHSH, CDR2 LQKENI. The whole variable domain, filled in from reference TRBV18 and TRBJ1-2, reads NAGVMQNPRHLVRRRGQEARLRCSPMKGHSHVYWYRQLPEEGLKFMVYLQKENIIDESGMPKERFSAEFPKEGPSILRIQQVVRGDSAAYFCASSLTQGGDGYTFGSGTRLTVV.

The V and J genes are TRBV7-2 and TRBJ1-6, with 7 nucleotides matching TRBD1. The V segment lost 1 base and the J segment 9 bases; nucleotides outside the gene matches: 9. The CDR3 loop spans 16 amino acids. Per the germline V gene, CDR1 is SGHTA and CDR2 is FQGNSA. In nucleotides, the CDR3 is TGTGCCAGCAGCTTAGAGCACGAGGGGGCGAGTTCACCCCTCCACTTT. Translation: CASSLEHEGASSPLHF.

This clonotype was recorded a few times. The chain couples TRBV20-1 to TRBJ1-1; 9 bases are shared with TRBD1. This CDR3 comprises 11 residues. Germline V gives CDR1 DFQATT, CDR2 SNEGSKA (reference sequence). This chain's CDR3 is CRFGQGREAFF. CDR3 nucleotide sequence: TGCAGATTTGGACAGGGGCGAGAAGCTTTCTTT.

As concerns this clonotype: A read error may be the cause here, since a much bigger clone is one base away. The V gene is TRBV7-3, the J gene TRBJ2-7, with a weak D call TRBD2 (6 bases). The CDR3 consists of 14 residues. The V gene's germline CDR1 is SGHTA and CDR2 FQGTGA. CDR3 loop: CASSPVGLAREQHF. The CDR3 nucleotides are TGTGCCAGCAGTCCGGTGGGACTGGCGAGGGAGCAGCACTTC.

This sequence joins TRBV6-2 or TRBV6-3 and TRBJ2-1; 16 bases fit TRBD2. The CDR3 is made up of 19 amino acids. Germline V gene sequence: CDR1 MNHEY, CDR2 SVGEGT. With V trimmed by 5 bases and J by 7 bases, 14 bases remained unmatched. The CDR3 DNA reads TGTGCCAGCAGTGAAGGGACTAGCGGGAGGGCGTCCTGGGGAAATGAGCAGTTCTTC. This gives the protein CASSEGTSGRASWGNEQFF.

Note on this clonotype: The junction differs from germline at one of its ends, possibly a read error. V is TRBV5-1 and J is TRBJ2-3; perhaps TRBD1 as D (5 bases). The CDR3 consists of 16 residues. CDR1 SGHRS and CDR2 YFSETQ come from the germline V gene. For the CDR3, the DNA is TGTGCCAGCAGCTTGTGGGCTCAGGGTCAAGTCGATACGCAGTATTTT. Translation gives CASSLWAQGQVDTQYF.

Many counts were recorded for this clonotype. The V and J genes are TRBV7-9 and TRBJ2-1; 7 positions agree with TRBD2. Trimming cost V 6 bases and J 8 bases; bases outside gene matches: 16. Germline loops: CDR1 SEHNR, CDR2 FQNEAQ (reference sequence). This CDR3 is built from 16 residues. The CDR3 loop is CASSTKRDAQAYEQFF. For the CDR3, the DNA is TGTGCCAGCAGTACCAAGCGGGACGCCCAGGCGTATGAGCAGTTCTTC.

This clonotype came up many times. This chain links TRBV5-1 with TRBJ2-3, with TRBD2 identical over 9 bases. The CDR3 consists of 15 residues. The V gene end was trimmed by 0 bases and the J gene end by 4 bases; junction bases not matched to a gene: 3. Per the germline V gene, CDR1 is SGHRS and CDR2 is YFSETQ. The CDR3 spells CASSLGLADSDTQYF. The CDR3 coding sequence is TGCGCCAGCAGCTTGGGACTAGCGGACTCAGATACGCAGTATTTT.

This clonotype occurred many times. At one end, the junction sequence differs from germline, possibly due to a read error. The chain uses TRBV6-2 or TRBV6-3 and TRBJ2-2; 7 positions match TRBD2. The CDR3 contains 13 residues. CDR1 and CDR2 (germline): MNHEY, SVGEGT. The CDR3 bases are TGTGCCGGCAGACTAGCTGGCACCGGGGAGCTGTTTTTT. Translated, it gives CAGRLAGTGELFF.

The table lists this clonotype with many counts. This chain joins TRBV20-1 and TRBJ1-1, with D hard to call. With 1 base removed from V and 0 bases from J, the gap between germline ends came to 6 bases. This CDR3 is 13 amino acids long. Germline V gene sequence: CDR1 DFQATT, CDR2 SNEGSKA (reference sequence). The CDR3 sequence is CSARGTLNTEAFF. CDR3 nucleotide sequence: TGCAGTGCTAGAGGCACCCTGAACACTGAAGCTTTCTTT.

This clonotype occurred a few times. V usage is TRBV27 and J usage is TRBJ2-1; D remains ambiguous. This CDR3 has 14 amino acids. V was pared by 4 bases and J by 13 bases, with 20 bases between. Germline assignment: CDR1 MNHEY and CDR2 SMNVEV (reference sequence). DNA of the CDR3: TGTGCCAGCAGTTCCCCCTTTGAGCATGCATTCCAGTTCTTC. The encoded protein is CASSSPFEHAFQFF.

This clonotype was detected a few times. V is TRBV5-5 and J is TRBJ1-4; no definite D call. The CDR3 covers 14 residues. Germline CDR1 reads SGHKS; CDR2 reads YYEKEE (reference sequence). Trimming shortened V by 1 base and J by 7 bases, and 11 bases separated the two germline ends. The CDR3 sequence is CASSLWGVAEKLFF. CDR3 in DNA: TGTGCCAGCAGCTTGTGGGGTGTGGCTGAAAAACTGTTTTTT.

There are a few counts of this clonotype. CDR3 residues: CASSQLPGQGSYEQYF. CDR3 bases: TGCGCCAGCAGCCAATTACCGGGACAGGGATCCTACGAGCAGTACTTC. The J gene is TRBJ2-7, the V gene TRBV4-1; 9 bases match TRBD1. Germline V gene lookup returns CDR1 MGHRA and CDR2 YSYEKL. V shed 2 bases, J shed 1 base, and the junction held 6 bases outside the gene matches. CDR3 size: 16 residues.

The rearrangement joins TRBV19 to TRBJ2-5; 7 positions agree with TRBD2. With 2 bases clipped from V and 3 bases from J, the junction kept 9 bases outside the gene matches. The V gene's germline CDR1 is LNHDA and CDR2 SQIVND (reference sequence). This CDR3 has 16 residues. CDR3 sequence reads: CASSIQGGAGKETQYF. The CDR3 DNA sequence: TGTGCCAGTAGTATACAAGGAGGAGCGGGAAAAGAGACCCAGTACTTC.

This clonotype showed up many times. The rearrangement uses TRBV12-3 or TRBV12-4 and TRBJ1-4; possibly TRBD1 for D (6 bases). The length of the CDR3 is 17 residues. Trimming shortened V by 6 bases and J by 0 bases, and 17 bases separated the two germline ends. CDR3 protein: CASRKDRPSATNEKLFF. CDR3 nucleotides: TGTGCCAGCAGGAAGGACAGACCGTCTGCAACTAATGAAAAACTGTTTTTT.

Points on this clonotype: This may be a read error: a much more frequent sequence differs by one nucleotide. This sequence joins TRBV12-3 or TRBV12-4 and TRBJ2-1; 9 bases map to TRBD2. This CDR3 is built from 15 residues. The CDR3 protein is CTSSPTSGPYNEQFF. As DNA, the CDR3 is TGTACCAGCAGTCCAACTAGCGGGCCCTACAATGAGCAGTTCTTC.